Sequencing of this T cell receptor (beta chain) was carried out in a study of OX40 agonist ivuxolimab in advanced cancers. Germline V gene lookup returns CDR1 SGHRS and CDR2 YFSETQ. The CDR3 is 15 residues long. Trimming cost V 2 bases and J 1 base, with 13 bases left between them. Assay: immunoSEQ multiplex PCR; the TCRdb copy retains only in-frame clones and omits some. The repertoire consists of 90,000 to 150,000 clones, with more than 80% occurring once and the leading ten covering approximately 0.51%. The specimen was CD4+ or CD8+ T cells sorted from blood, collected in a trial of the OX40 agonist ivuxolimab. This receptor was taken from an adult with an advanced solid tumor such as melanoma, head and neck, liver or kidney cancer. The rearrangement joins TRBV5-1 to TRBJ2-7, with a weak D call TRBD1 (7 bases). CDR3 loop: CASSFEAGQSYEQYF. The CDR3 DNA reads TGCGCCAGCAGCTTTGAGGCGGGACAGTCCTACGAGCAGTACTTC.